This TCR beta chain was sequenced in a study of regulatory T cells in long-lasting Graves disease. Study-level information: Treatment with antithyroid drugs for over 5 years, together with positive TSH receptor antibodies, meant persistent Graves' disease. Findings and limits, study-wide: Preferential use of TRBV28, TRBJ1-2 and TRBJ2-5 was seen in persistent disease.

The time point was: persistent/refractory GD, antithyroid drugs over 5 years with positive TRAb. From RNA extracted from PBMCs, the TCR library was made. Graves' disease diagnosis was established per American Thyroid Association guidelines. At least ten counts were recorded for this clonotype. Its target is not known. This CDR3 has 19 amino acids. J gave up 0 bases and V 3 bases, and 10 bases lay outside the gene matches. Germline values: CDR1 KGHDR, CDR2 SFDVKD. Building of the TCR beta libraries involved iRepertoire HTBI primers and Arm-PCR of CDR3 regions. MiXCR, applied by TCRdb to the multiplex PCR reads, yields one record per CDR3 protein. Of around 450,000 distinct CDR3 sequences in the sample, under 25% were seen once.

This specimen consisted of peripheral blood mononuclear cells (PBMCs), obtained when the disease was refractory, from a patient treated with antithyroid drugs. The V and J genes are TRBV24-1 and TRBJ1-5; 10 nucleotides match TRBD1. The receptor was isolated from a female donor with Graves disease. The CDR3 DNA reads as TGTGCCACCAGTGATCCGATCGGTGGGGACAGGGGTAGCAATCAGCCCCAGCATTTT. It specifies CATSDPIGGDRGSNQPQHF.